This T cell receptor beta chain was observed in a study of response to subunit inactivated influenza vaccine. This clonotype has just a few counts. The target antigen is unknown. Study-level points and caveats: Few additional T cells are recruited per seasonal influenza vaccination, authors suggested.

Germline V gene sequence: CDR1 SGHAT, CDR2 FQNNGV. This CDR3 is 14 amino acids long. The ends were cut back, 5 bases at V and 4 bases at J, with 15 bases in the middle. TCRdb fed the RT-PCR reads into MiXCR, producing one record per CDR3 protein. The data contain 500,000 to 600,000 distinct CDR3 sequences, approximately 17% of them seen just once; the ten biggest clones take up approximately 3%. The chain employs TRBV11-2 and TRBJ2-7; tentatively, D is TRBD2 (6 bases). This receptor was identified in a man between 50 and 70 years old who received an inactivated influenza vaccine. This sample comprised CD4+ T cells sorted from PBMCs, obtained less than 25 months after vaccination. Here the CDR3 reads CASSLFGGIYEQYF. CDR3 coding DNA: TGTGCCAGCAGCCTATTTGGAGGGATTTACGAGCAGTACTTC.